Listed here is a single T cell receptor (beta chain). These data are taken from a study of OX40 agonist ivuxolimab in advanced cancers. Overall study context: Ivuxolimab, an agonist antibody against OX40 (CD134), was given to patients. A diagnosis of hepatocellular carcinoma, melanoma, renal cell or head and neck cancer was present in dose-escalation patients.

CDR3 length equals 14 residues. CDR1 and CDR2 from the germline V gene are MDHEN and SYDVKM. Trimming shortened V by 6 bases and J by 3 bases, and 12 bases separated the two germline ends. Generated by immunoSEQ multiplex PCR, the TCRdb table keeps only in-frame clones and is missing some. The data show about 50,000 clones, with roughly 90% seen just once and over 6% held by the top ten. The chain recombines TRBV28 with TRBJ1-5, with D maybe TRBD1 (5 bases). This clonotype originated in an adult with an advanced solid tumor such as melanoma, head and neck, liver or kidney cancer. The sequencing here drew on CD4+ or CD8+ T cells sorted from blood, taken in a trial of the OX40 agonist ivuxolimab. CDR3 nucleotides: TGTGCCAGCAGCCCCGACAGTACCAATCAGCCCCAGCATTTT. Its protein product is CASSPDSTNQPQHF.